This record covers a single T cell receptor beta chain. The antigen remains unidentified. Germline V gene data show CDR1 as SGHAT and CDR2 as FQNNGV. The CDR3 runs 12 residues. V lost 5 bases to trimming and J lost 5 bases, with 9 bases between them. The protocol was immunoSEQ multiplex PCR, while the TCRdb copy is restricted to in-frame clones and leaves out a portion. The data contain about 20,000 clones, roughly four fifths of them singletons. These data originate in a study of T cells in narcolepsy. Overall study results and limits: Healthy controls reportedly lacked the autoreactive clonotypes serially found in patients' blood.

The sequencing sample was made of memory (CD45RA-) CD4+ T cells from blood. The rearrangement links TRBV11-2 to TRBJ2-5; no clear D gene. This clonotype originated in a human donor in good health. CDR3 sequence reads: CASSKNRETQYF. The CDR3 DNA follows: TGTGCCAGCAGCAAAAACCGGGAGACCCAGTACTTC.